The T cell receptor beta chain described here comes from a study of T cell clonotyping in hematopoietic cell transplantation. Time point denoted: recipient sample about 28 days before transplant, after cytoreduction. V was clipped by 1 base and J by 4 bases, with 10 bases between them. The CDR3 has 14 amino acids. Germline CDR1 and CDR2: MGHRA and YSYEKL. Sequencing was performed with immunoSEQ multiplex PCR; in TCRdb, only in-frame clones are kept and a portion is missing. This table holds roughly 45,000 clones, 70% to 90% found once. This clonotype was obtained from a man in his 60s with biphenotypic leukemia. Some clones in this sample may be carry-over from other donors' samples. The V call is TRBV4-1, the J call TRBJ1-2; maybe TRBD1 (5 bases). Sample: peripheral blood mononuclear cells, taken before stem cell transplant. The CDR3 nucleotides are TGCGCCAGCAGCCAAGGGGGCGTACTCTATGGCTACACCTTC. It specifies CASSQGGVLYGYTF.